These 27 T cell receptor beta chains originate from one sample sequenced in a study of CD8 T cells in ankylosing spondylitis (dated by TCRdb to the late 2010s). Library preparation was by 5' RACE. Sequencing relied on an Illumina HiSeq 2500. The public sequencing data were trimmed at Q25 with fastp and processed into clonotypes with MiXCR by TCRdb, which kept only in-frame beta chains. Each CDR3 protein gets just one entry, which takes the most common genes and DNA from the rows behind it. This sample comprises about 140,000 distinct CDR3 sequences, 6.5% to 8.5% of them detected only once. More than 7% of the sample belongs to the ten largest clones. Input material: synovial fluid, either unsorted or a sorted T cell fraction (not recorded which). Receptors were obtained from a male donor with ankylosing spondylitis.

This clonotype was observed a handful of times. The rearrangement joins TRBV2 to TRBJ1-1; possible D gene TRBD1, 5 bases. Germline V gives CDR1 SNHLY, CDR2 FYNNEI. CDR3 length: 13 residues. V gave up 9 bases and J gave up 0 bases, with 11 bases separating them. The CDR3 DNA follows: TGTGCCAGTCAATTGGGGGTGAACACTGAAGCTTTCTTT. It translates to CASQLGVNTEAFF.

This clonotype was seen repeatedly, ten times or more. The junction shows a germline mismatch at one end, possibly a read error. The rearrangement links TRBV28 to TRBJ2-7, with D possibly TRBD1 on 7 matching bases. Germline lookup yields CDR1 MDHEN and CDR2 SYDVKM. The CDR3 runs to 12 residues. CDR3: CASTQGGYEQYF. The CDR3 region has the DNA TGCGCCAGCACTCAGGGGGGCTACGAGCAGTACTTC.

The genes are TRBV7-2 and TRBJ2-5; 10 bases are shared with TRBD2. J lost 4 bases, V lost 1 base, and 9 bases had no gene match. CDR1 and CDR2 from the germline V gene are SGHTA and FQGNSA. This CDR3 has 17 amino acids. CDR3 residues: CASSLGFLAGAGETQYF. The CDR3 nucleotides are TGTGCCAGCAGCTTAGGGTTCCTAGCGGGGGCGGGAGAGACCCAGTACTTC.

A remark on this clonotype: This could be a read error, since a much larger clone is one nucleotide away. This rearrangement joins TRBV12-3 or TRBV12-4 to TRBJ1-6; 7 positions match TRBD1. This CDR3 is built from 14 residues. The DNA of the CDR3 is TGTGCCAGCAGTAAGACAGGGCGGGGTTCACACCTCCACTTT. Encoded protein: CASSKTGRGSHLHF.

This clonotype appeared many times. The genes are TRBV20-1 and TRBJ2-1; 9 bases match TRBD2. CDR1 and CDR2 from the germline V gene are DFQATT and SNEGSKA (reference sequence). This CDR3 is 17 amino acids long. The V gene end was trimmed by 5 bases and the J gene end by 8 bases; junction bases not matched to a gene: 19. The DNA of the CDR3 is TGCAGTGCTGTAAGCCCTCTACTAGCGGGCGCCAGAGATGAGCAGTTCTTC. It specifies CSAVSPLLAGARDEQFF.

The V gene is TRBV20-1, the J gene TRBJ1-1; the D gene is possibly TRBD1 (6 bases). Trimming took off 6 bases at V and 5 bases at J, with 16 bases between the two ends. CDR3 length: 13 residues. CDR1 is DFQATT, CDR2 SNEGSKA, per germline (reference sequence). The CDR3 DNA reads TGCAGTGCCCTACGGGGGGCGGATACTGAAGCTTTCTTT. Protein sequence: CSALRGADTEAFF.

This clonotype showed up just a few times. The CDR3 is CATGRGMDTQYF. The CDR3 DNA follows: TGTGCCACCGGGAGGGGGATGGATACGCAGTATTTT. The chain recombines TRBV15 with TRBJ2-3, with D possibly being TRBD2 (7 bases). CDR3 length equals 12 residues. In germline, CDR1 is LNHNV, CDR2 YYDKDF (reference sequence). Deletions cut 8 bases from V and 6 bases from J, with 12 bases between.

Many counts were recorded for this clonotype. In DNA, the CDR3 is TGTGCCAGCAGCTCGGCTTCCACTAGCACAGATACGCAGTATTTT. This sequence encodes CASSSASTSTDTQYF. The J gene is TRBJ2-3, the V gene TRBV7-2; D not resolved. CDR3 length: 15 amino acids. Trimming removed 4 bases from V and 0 bases from J, with 11 bases in between. Germline CDR1 and CDR2: SGHTA and FQGNSA.

This clonotype was detected ten times or more. V gene TRBV20-1 combines with J gene TRBJ2-1, with D perhaps matching TRBD2 (6 bases). The CDR3 totals 12 residues. Trimming took off 1 base at V and 14 bases at J, with 15 bases between the two ends. The germline gives CDR1 DFQATT, CDR2 SNEGSKA (reference sequence). Here the CDR3 DNA reads TGCAGTGCTAGAGTGGGGGGTGAAAGAGAGTTCTTC. Translated, it gives CSARVGGEREFF.

This clonotype was recorded a few times. The chain combines TRBV12-3 or TRBV12-4 with TRBJ1-2; maybe TRBD1 (5 bases). CDR3 length: 14 amino acids. V was trimmed by 3 bases and J by 0 bases, leaving 8 bases between them. This CDR3 is CASSLGRSNYGYTF. CDR3 nucleotide sequence: TGTGCCAGCAGTTTGGGACGCTCTAACTATGGCTACACCTTC.

This clonotype has a handful of counts. This chain uses TRBV16 with TRBJ2-7; TRBD2 is a possible D gene (5 bases). With 6 bases removed from V and 7 bases from J, the gap between germline ends came to 16 bases. Per the germline V gene, CDR1 is KGHSY and CDR2 is FQNENV. The CDR3 totals 13 residues. This CDR3 reads CASSRGMTGEQYF. The DNA of the CDR3 is TGTGCCAGCAGTCGCGGAATGACGGGGGAGCAGTACTTC.

In its sample, this clonotype was seen many times. The V and J genes are TRBV5-1 and TRBJ1-1; D gene uncertain. V lost 0 bases to trimming and J lost 1 base, with 10 bases between them. This CDR3 region has 15 residues. Germline V gene lookup returns CDR1 SGHRS and CDR2 YFSETQ. In DNA form, the CDR3 reads TGCGCCAGCAGCTTGGATCGCCCGCGGAACACTGAAGCTTTCTTT. Its protein product is CASSLDRPRNTEAFF. Filled out from reference TRBV5-1 and TRBJ1-1, the complete variable domain reads KAGVTQTPRYLIKTRGQQVTLSCSPISGHRSVSWYQQTPGQGLQFLFEYFSETQRNKGNFPGRFSGRQFSNSRSEMNVSTLELGDSALYLCASSLDRPRNTEAFFGQGTRLTVV.

J is TRBJ1-4 and V is TRBV7-2; D unresolved. V was shortened by 4 bases and J by 12 bases, with 12 bases between the two germline ends. The germline gives CDR1 SGHTA, CDR2 FQGNSA. The length of the CDR3 is 12 residues. In DNA, the CDR3 is TGTGCCAGCAGCTCCCCCGAAATGGAACTGTTTTTT. Its translation: CASSSPEMELFF.

This clonotype was detected many times. V and J are TRBV6-5 and TRBJ1-5; no clear D gene. CDR3 length: 13 residues. Germline V gene lookup returns CDR1 MNHEY and CDR2 SVGAGI. Trimming removed 2 bases at V and 4 bases at J, with 6 bases between. The CDR3 protein is CASSYLRNQPQHF. The CDR3 coding sequence is TGTGCCAGCAGTTACCTAAGAAATCAGCCCCAGCATTTT.

This clonotype was observed at least ten times. The J gene is TRBJ1-1, the V gene TRBV27, with D unresolved. V gave up 2 bases and J gave up 3 bases, with 7 bases separating them. CDR1 is MNHEY, CDR2 SMNVEV, per germline (reference sequence). This CDR3 contains 13 residues. CDR3 sequence: CASSLTWDTEAFF. CDR3 DNA sequence: TGTGCCAGCAGTTTAACGTGGGACACTGAAGCTTTCTTT.

Ten or more counts support this clonotype. CDR3 amino acids: CASSQGHGGAWYNEQFF. In DNA, the CDR3 is TGCGCCAGCAGCCAAGGGCACGGGGGGGCCTGGTACAATGAGCAGTTCTTC. The chain joins TRBV4-3 to TRBJ2-1; 8 nucleotides align to TRBD2. Trimming took 1 base from V and 4 from J; bases not matched to a gene: 9. The CDR3 length is 17 residues. Per germline, CDR1 LGHNA and CDR2 YSLEER.

This clonotype was seen at least ten times. J is TRBJ1-1 and V is TRBV5-1; D is unclear. The germline V gene encodes CDR1 SGHRS and CDR2 YFSETQ. V dropped 4 bases and J dropped 2 bases, with 12 bases sitting between them. The CDR3 runs to 14 residues. The CDR3 loop reads CASSPRWGNTEAFF. The CDR3 DNA follows: TGCGCCAGCAGCCCTAGGTGGGGAAACACTGAAGCTTTCTTT.

The genes are TRBV2 and TRBJ1-1; maybe TRBD1 (6 bases). V lost 6 bases, J lost 0 bases, and 14 bases lay in between. CDR1 SNHLY and CDR2 FYNNEI come from the germline V gene. This CDR3 comprises 15 residues. In DNA form, the CDR3 reads TGTGCCAGCAGCCCTAACAGGGTGGTGAACACTGAAGCTTTCTTT. Protein sequence: CASSPNRVVNTEAFF.

V gene TRBV2 combines with J gene TRBJ1-5, with a weak D call TRBD1 (6 bases). Between the trimmed V and J ends, which lost 6 bases and 1 base, there was a span of 25 bases. Germline V gene sequence: CDR1 SNHLY, CDR2 FYNNEI. The length of the CDR3 is 19 residues. Here the CDR3 DNA reads TGTGCCAGCAGCCCAGGGGCAGGACGATACCGGGGGAGCAATCAGCCCCAGCATTTT. Protein product: CASSPGAGRYRGSNQPQHF.

The V and J genes are TRBV18 and TRBJ2-7; TRBD1 matches 7 bases. The CDR3 is 15 amino acids. Germline V lookup: CDR1 KGHSH, CDR2 LQKENI. V shed 3 bases, J shed 4 bases, and the junction held 9 bases outside the gene matches. CDR3: CASSPSGTAEYEQYF. For the CDR3, the DNA is TGTGCCAGCTCACCGAGTGGGACAGCTGAGTACGAGCAGTACTTC.

The V gene is TRBV10-3, the J gene TRBJ1-5; no clear D gene. Germline V gene lookup returns CDR1 ENHRY and CDR2 SYGVKD. V lost 3 bases and J 4 bases, leaving 7 bases between the germline ends. CDR3 length: 13 amino acids. The DNA of the CDR3 is TGTGCCATCAGTGAATCGATAAATCAGCCCCAGCATTTT. Protein: CAISESINQPQHF.

This clonotype was counted only a few times. V usage is TRBV7-9 and J usage is TRBJ2-3; D gene uncertain. This CDR3 has 13 amino acids. V was trimmed by 1 base and J by 6 bases, leaving 8 bases between them. Germline CDR1 is SEHNR and CDR2 is FQNEAQ (reference sequence). CDR3 DNA: TGTGCCAGCAGCTTAGAATGGCAGGATACGCAGTATTTT. Its protein is CASSLEWQDTQYF. Looking up the rest from reference TRBV7-9 and TRBJ2-3 gives the full variable domain: DTGVSQNPRHKITKRGQNVTFRCDPISEHNRLYWYRQTLGQGPEFLTYFQNEAQLEKSRLLSDRFSAERPKGSFSTLEIQRTEQGDSAMYLCASSLEWQDTQYFGPGTRLTVL.

This clonotype showed up many times. V and J are TRBV20-1 and TRBJ2-1; 8 nucleotides agree with TRBD2. The CDR3 runs 15 residues. V gave up 5 bases and J gave up 1 base; unmatched junction bases: 7. Germline lookup yields CDR1 DFQATT and CDR2 SNEGSKA (reference sequence). In nucleotides, the CDR3 is TGCAGTGCTCCGTTAGCGGGAAAGTCCTACAATGAGCAGTTCTTC. This translates into CSAPLAGKSYNEQFF.

This clonotype was counted ten times or more. The chain links TRBV6-5 to TRBJ1-1; maybe TRBD1 (5 bases). Trimming removed 4 bases at V and 5 bases at J, with 14 bases between. This CDR3 is 14 amino acids long. Germline V lookup: CDR1 MNHEY, CDR2 SVGAGI. CDR3 region: CASSWPGRGTEAFF. CDR3 coding DNA: TGTGCCAGCAGTTGGCCGGGCCGGGGGACTGAAGCTTTCTTT.

Turning to this clonotype: A junction end diverges from the germline sequence, so it may reflect a read error. The rearrangement uses TRBV7-7 and TRBJ2-5, with 15 bases fitting TRBD2. This CDR3 comprises 15 residues. Germline CDR1 reads SSHAT; CDR2 reads FNYEAQ (reference sequence). The chain's CDR3 is CASSSGLAGGETQYF. CDR3 sequence (DNA): TGTGCTAGCAGCTCGGGACTAGCGGGAGGAGAGACCCAGTACTTC.

In this sample, this clonotype turned up a few times. A junction end diverges from the germline sequence, so it may reflect a read error. The chain carries TRBV10-3 and TRBJ2-7; D possibly corresponds to TRBD1 (6 bases). Looked up from germline, CDR1 is ENHRY and CDR2 is SYGVKD. The CDR3 extends over 15 amino acids. The CDR3 protein is CAISDLTGTSYEQYF. CDR3 in DNA: TGTGCCATAAGTGATTTAACAGGGACCTCCTACGAGCAGTACTTC.

The chain uses TRBV9 and TRBJ2-4; 7 nucleotides agree with TRBD1. V was pared by 3 bases and J by 0 bases, with 9 bases of the junction left unmatched. Germline assignment: CDR1 SGDLS and CDR2 YYNGEE. The CDR3 loop spans 17 amino acids. The CDR3 DNA is TGTGCCAGCAGCGATGACAGGGCCCATGGAGCCAAAAACATTCAGTACTTC. Residues: CASSDDRAHGAKNIQYF.